These T cell receptor beta chains were read from a single sample in a study of radiation and T cells in renal cell carcinoma. Data came from immunoSEQ multiplex PCR; TCRdb stores just in-frame clones and leaves some out. The sample carries around 99,000 clones, approximately 80% recorded once. This specimen consisted of blood, obtained from a patient whose treatment included radiotherapy and nephrectomy. The receptor set was obtained from a man aged 60 to 69 with renal cell carcinoma. Both conserved end residues are trimmed from each CDR3. Rows give clone size only sometimes, using once, few, many, or a class for an expanded clone.

V gene	clone size	J gene	CDR3 protein
TRBV6-1	-	TRBJ2-7	ASSEARQRGGEQY
TRBV4-1	-	TRBJ2-1	ASSQKQNGIDDEQF
TRBV29-1	few	TRBJ1-2	SVGQDALSGGYT
TRBV27	-	TRBJ1-1	ASSYRGMNTEAF
TRBV19	-	TRBJ2-5	ASSTGETEYQETQY
TRBV27	many	TRBJ1-1	ASSLMTGGWTEAF
TRBV4-1	once	TRBJ2-7	ASSPTSGRTYEQY
TRBV7-2	-	TRBJ2-1	ASRDNEQF
TRBV6-5	-	TRBJ2-2	ASSSSGRATTGELF
TRBV5-8	few	TRBJ1-4	ASSSGRARNEKLF
TRBV29-1	-	TRBJ1-5	SARQGGGNQPQH
TRBV4-1	few	TRBJ2-1	ASGASGWNGNEQF
TRBV7-9	-	TRBJ2-7	ASSAPDRSSSYEQY
TRBV5-1	-	TRBJ2-7	ASSLETGVGEQY
TRBV28	few	TRBJ2-3	ASSPGLAGIIDTQY
TRBV6-1	-	TRBJ1-3	ASSEIGGNFGNTIY
TRBV19	-	TRBJ2-1	ASSGTSGSGLSSYNEQF
TRBV4-1	-	TRBJ2-7	ASSQGWGLGPEQY